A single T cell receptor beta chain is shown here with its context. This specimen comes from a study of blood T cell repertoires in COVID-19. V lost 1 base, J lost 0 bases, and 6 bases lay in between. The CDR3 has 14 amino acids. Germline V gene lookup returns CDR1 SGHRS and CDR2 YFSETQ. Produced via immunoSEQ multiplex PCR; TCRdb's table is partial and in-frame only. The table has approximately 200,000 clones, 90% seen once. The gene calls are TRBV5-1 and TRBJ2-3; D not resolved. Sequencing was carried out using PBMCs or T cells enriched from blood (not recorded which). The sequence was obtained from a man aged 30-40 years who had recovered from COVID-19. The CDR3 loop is CASSLPQSTDTQYF. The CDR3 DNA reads TGCGCCAGCAGCTTGCCGCAGAGCACAGATACGCAGTATTTT.